The sequence of this T cell receptor beta chain was determined in a study of human T cells and chemical hapten exposure. In the study overall: In the roughly 24-week study, patients were dosed weekly with diphenylcyclopropenone on the scalp throughout.

Time point here: pre-sensitization, week 0. The treatment: therapeutic diphenylcyclopropenone sensitization with weekly scalp DPC. The study drew its donors from alopecia patients who were 18 to 70 years old and suitable for DPC. The CDR3 loop spans 15 amino acids. Germline values: CDR1 MGHDK, CDR2 SYGVNS. V gave up 3 bases and J gave up 5 bases; unmatched junction bases: 6. The library tagged individual cDNA molecules with unique molecular identifiers. TCRdb processed the RACE reads anew with MiXCR; each CDR3 protein has one entry. Among more than 250,000 distinct CDR3 sequences, more than 6.5% were seen once, and the ten largest hold approximately 2.2%.

The origin of this receptor is a woman between 40 and 55 years old with alopecia areata. Some clones in this sample may be carry-over from other donors' samples. Sequencing was performed on whole blood, taken in connection with sensitization to the hapten diphenylcyclopropenone (DPC). The chain employs TRBV25-1 and TRBJ2-1; 8 bases are a match to TRBD2. CDR3: CASSDAGGTHNEQFF. CDR3 in DNA: TGTGCCAGCAGTGACGCGGGAGGAACCCACAATGAGCAGTTCTTC.